Shown below are 7 T cell receptor beta chains from a single sample sequenced in a study of T-cell reconstitution after alpha-beta-depleted transplantation in children. Unique molecular identifiers were used to barcode this TCRbeta library. TCRdb recomputed calls from the PCR reads with MiXCR, one row per CDR3 protein. Here the sample spans about 440,000 distinct CDR3 sequences, over 40% being singletons. The source material was PBMCs, sampled before TCRalphabeta/CD19-depleted stem cell transplant. The receptors derive from a girl aged 2-9 years with aplastic anemia, due to receive a stem cell transplant.

The chain recombines TRBV5-1 with TRBJ2-7; 9 bases fit TRBD2. J lost 5 bases, V lost 0 bases, and 3 bases had no gene match. CDR1 is SGHRS and CDR2 is YFSETQ in the germline V gene. This CDR3 is built from 14 residues. This CDR3 reads CASSLVSGSDEQYF. CDR3 DNA sequence: TGCGCCAGCAGCTTGGTTAGCGGGAGCGACGAGCAGTACTTC.

This clonotype was observed a few times. The rearrangement links TRBV24-1 to TRBJ2-1; 8 bases are shared with TRBD1. This CDR3 contains 16 residues. Trimming took 4 bases from V and 1 from J; bases not matched to a gene: 5. Germline CDR1 is KGHDR and CDR2 is SFDVKD. The CDR3 bases are TGTGCCACCAGTGACACGACAGGGGAGTCCTACAATGAGCAGTTCTTC. Its translation is CATSDTTGESYNEQFF.

This clonotype was seen repeatedly, ten times or more. The J gene is TRBJ2-3, the V gene TRBV12-3 or TRBV12-4; tentatively, D is TRBD1 or TRBD2 (5 bases each). This CDR3 is built from 13 residues. Between the trimmed V and J ends, which lost 5 bases and 6 bases, there was a span of 12 bases. In DNA, the CDR3 is TGTGCCAGCAGTACGCACCGGGACGATACGCAGTATTTT. Translation gives CASSTHRDDTQYF.

This clonotype was observed a handful of times. The chain combines TRBV4-1 with TRBJ1-1; D gene unclear. In germline, CDR1 is MGHRA, CDR2 YSYEKL. V was shortened by 4 bases and J by 1 base, with 13 bases between the two germline ends. The CDR3 totals 15 residues. DNA for the CDR3: TGCGCCAGCAGCCCTTCCCCCGGGTCGAACACTGAAGCTTTCTTT. Translating gives CASSPSPGSNTEAFF.

This clonotype was picked up a small number of times. The chain carries TRBV20-1 and TRBJ2-5; weak D call: TRBD2 (5 bases). V lost 3 bases and J 5 bases, leaving 13 bases between the germline ends. This CDR3 spans 13 amino acids. The V gene's germline CDR1 is DFQATT and CDR2 SNEGSKA (reference sequence). The CDR3 loop reads CSASRSGWETQYF. CDR3 DNA sequence: TGCAGTGCTAGTCGATCGGGGTGGGAGACCCAGTACTTC.

At least ten counts were recorded for this clonotype. This chain connects TRBV27 to TRBJ1-5; 9 positions match TRBD1. The V gene's germline CDR1 is MNHEY and CDR2 SMNVEV (reference sequence). Losses at the gene ends were 6 bases for V and 1 base for J; bases not matched to a gene: 4. This CDR3 region has 15 residues. CDR3 protein: CASSAGQGSNQPQHF. The DNA for the CDR3 is TGTGCCAGCAGCGCGGGACAGGGAAGCAATCAGCCCCAGCATTTT.

This clonotype was found many times. This chain joins TRBV5-1 and TRBJ1-1, with D unresolved. Germline V gene lookup returns CDR1 SGHRS and CDR2 YFSETQ. V was trimmed by 0 bases and J by 1 base, leaving 7 bases between them. This CDR3 spans 14 amino acids. The CDR3 coding sequence is TGCGCCAGCAGCTTGGACGGGGAGAACACTGAAGCTTTCTTT. This sequence encodes CASSLDGENTEAFF.